The 9 T cell receptor beta chains presented below share a single source sample, sequenced in a study of prognosis after radiotherapy for stage I lung cancer. Starting from genomic DNA, TCR beta CDR3 was amplified through two-round multiplex PCR. With primers specific to each TRBV and TRBJ gene, the first-round PCR was performed. From the multiplex PCR reads, TCRdb called clonotypes with MiXCR, one entry per CDR3 protein. The data hold some 60,000 distinct CDR3 sequences, with less than 30% observed a single time. Sequencing used PBMCs, obtained before or after stereotactic body radiation therapy (not recorded which). The receptors originated from a donor aged 50 or older with non-small cell lung cancer.

This clonotype showed up just a few times. This is likely an artifact of a read error, given a far larger clone one base away. The DNA of the CDR3 is TGTGCCAGCAGTTTTTCCCGGGACAGGTTCTACGAGCAGTACTTC. It specifies CASSFSRDRFYEQYF. The chain is built from TRBV6-1 and TRBJ2-7; 8 bases are a match to TRBD1. This CDR3 region has 15 residues. Trimming took 5 bases from V and 3 from J; bases not matched to a gene: 9. The germline V gene encodes CDR1 MNHNS and CDR2 SASEGT.

With respect to this clonotype: A much bigger clone sits one base away, suggesting this may be a read error. The V gene is TRBV7-6, the J gene TRBJ2-2; D unclear. Trimming cost V 4 bases and J 2 bases, with 8 bases left between them. Germline V gene data show CDR1 as SGHVS and CDR2 as FNYEAQ. CDR3 length equals 14 residues. The CDR3 sequence is CASSSNPNTGELFF. CDR3 nucleotides: TGTGCCAGCAGCTCGAACCCCAACACCGGGGAGCTGTTTTTT. The full variable domain, in which reference TRBV7-6 and TRBJ2-2 provide the parts outside the CDR3, is GAGVSQSPRYKVTKRGQDVALRCDPISGHVSLYWYRQALGQGPEFLTYFNYEAQQDKSGLPNDRFSAERPEGSISTLTIQRTEQRDSAMYRCASSSNPNTGELFFGEGSRLTVL.

In this sample, this clonotype turned up many times. This chain uses TRBV7-9 with TRBJ2-7; 9 bases are a match to TRBD1. V lost 6 bases, J lost 1 base, and 4 bases stayed unmatched. The CDR3 runs 14 residues. Germline CDR1 and CDR2: SEHNR and FQNEAQ (reference sequence). The CDR3 DNA is TGTGCCAGCAGTATGGGACAGGGTTCCTACGAGCAGTACTTC. It encodes CASSMGQGSYEQYF. The variable domain in full, with the rest retrieved from reference TRBV7-9 and TRBJ2-7, is DTGVSQNPRHKITKRGQNVTFRCDPISEHNRLYWYRQTLGQGPEFLTYFQNEAQLEKSRLLSDRFSAERPKGSFSTLEIQRTEQGDSAMYLCASSMGQGSYEQYFGPGTRLTVT.

This clonotype was seen at least ten times. V and J are TRBV5-6 and TRBJ1-1; TRBD1 is a possible D gene (5 bases). V dropped 4 bases and J dropped 6 bases, with 10 bases sitting between them. The germline V gene has CDR1 SGHDT and CDR2 YYEEEE. This CDR3 has 12 amino acids. The CDR3 here is CASSLGRAEAFF. The DNA of the CDR3 is TGTGCCAGCAGCCTGGGGCGAGCTGAAGCTTTCTTT.

Notes on this clonotype: This is likely an artifact of a read error, given a far larger clone one base away. CDR3 sequence reads: CASSVPGPKIYEQYF. The CDR3 DNA sequence: TGTGCCAGCAGTGTTCCGGGACCGAAGATATACGAGCAGTACTTC. The rearrangement joins TRBV6-2 or TRBV6-3 to TRBJ2-7; D is perhaps TRBD1 or TRBD2 (5 bases each). Trimming cost V 5 bases and J 4 bases, with 18 bases left between them. This CDR3 has 15 amino acids. CDR1 is MNHEY, CDR2 SVGEGT, per germline.

This clonotype was picked up many times. V usage is TRBV19 and J usage is TRBJ2-1; 11 bases align to TRBD1. Germline V gene data show CDR1 as LNHDA and CDR2 as SQIVND (reference sequence). The CDR3 is 16 amino acids. Trimming cost V 5 bases and J 2 bases; bases outside gene matches: 5. CDR3 in amino acids: CASSGRGQGAYNEQFF. CDR3 nucleotide sequence: TGTGCCAGTAGTGGGAGGGGACAGGGGGCCTACAATGAGCAGTTCTTC.

This clonotype was seen ten or more times. The rearrangement joins TRBV12-3 or TRBV12-4 to TRBJ1-4, with D tentatively TRBD1 (5 bases). Deletions cut 6 bases from V and 8 bases from J, with 19 bases between. The CDR3 extends over 15 amino acids. The CDR3 sequence: CASRRAGVWEEKLFF. The DNA for the CDR3 is TGTGCCAGCAGAAGAGCGGGGGTATGGGAGGAAAAACTGTTTTTT.

A remark on this clonotype: This clone may be a read error of a much larger clone one base away. The rearrangement links TRBV6-1 to TRBJ1-5; D perhaps matches TRBD1 (5 bases). This CDR3 region has 15 residues. Germline V gene data show CDR1 as MNHNS and CDR2 as SASEGT. The CDR3 is CASSEASGLDQPQQF. The CDR3 bases are TGTGCCAGCAGTGAAGCGTCAGGGTTGGATCAGCCCCAGCAGTTT.

This clonotype was recorded at least ten times. This chain connects TRBV10-3 to TRBJ2-5, with unresolved D. Germline CDR1 is ENHRY and CDR2 is SYGVKD. Trimming left V 6 bases short and J 5 bases short, with 7 bases between. This CDR3 has 11 amino acids. As DNA, the CDR3 is TGTGCCATCAGCGACCGGGAGACCCAGTACTTC. Its protein product is CAISDRETQYF.